This TCR beta chain derives from a study of cytomegalovirus exposure and HLA in healthy donors. 13 Jbeta primers and 60 Vbeta primers were used for the PCR. Only in-frame clones appear in the TCRdb table, and some are missing; sequencing was by immunoSEQ multiplex PCR. The data contain under 200,000 clones, 73% of them seen just once; the ten biggest clones take up under 7%. Germline V gene data show CDR1 as GTSNPN and CDR2 as SVGIG (reference sequence). V lost 3 bases to trimming and J lost 4 bases; unmatched junction nucleotides: 6. CDR3 length: 14 amino acids. This receptor was taken from a woman aged 18-29 years in good health and CMV-seropositive. The sequenced sample consisted of PBMCs. The V and J genes are TRBV30 and TRBJ2-4; 7 nucleotides match TRBD1. The CDR3 spells CAWSKGTEKNIQYF. The CDR3, as DNA: TGTGCCTGGAGCAAAGGGACAGAGAAAAACATTCAGTACTTC.